A selection of T cell receptor beta chains follows, all from one sample in a study of blood T cell repertoires in COVID-19. Sequenced by immunoSEQ multiplex PCR; TCRdb stores in-frame clones only, minus some. Of some 18,000 clones detected, approximately 91% appear once; the ten largest clones hold about 15%. The sample taken for sequencing was peripheral blood. Receptor source: a human donor in a cohort sampled during active COVID-19. The CDR3 runs from the conserved cysteine through the conserved F or W. A D gene is named only where the DNA matches it firmly. The size field is filled for only some rows; it gives once, few, many or a size class.

CDR3: CASSEGGARGETQYF; DNA: TGCGCCAGCAGCGAGGGCGGGGCCCGGGGGGAGACCCAGTACTTC; J: TRBJ2-5; D: NA; size: NA; V: TRBV5-1
CDR3: CASSGQGRYGYTF; DNA: TGTGCCAGCAGCGGGCAGGGAAGGTATGGCTACACCTTC; J: TRBJ1-2; D: NA; size: NA; V: TRBV9
CDR3: CSVEEVAGGQETQYF; DNA: TGCAGCGTTGAAGAAGTCGCAGGGGGTCAAGAGACCCAGTACTTC; J: TRBJ2-5; D: TRBD1; size: NA; V: TRBV29-1
CDR3: CASSFGAYEQYF; DNA: TGTGCCAGCAGTTTCGGAGCCTACGAGCAGTACTTC; J: TRBJ2-7; D: NA; size: NA; V: TRBV28
CDR3: CASSLGRAVARGDEKLFF; DNA: TGTGCCAGCAGCTTAGGGCGGGCGGTCGCCAGGGGTGATGAAAAACTGTTTTTT; J: TRBJ1-4; D: NA; size: NA; V: TRBV7-9
CDR3: CASTRTLNSPLHF; DNA: TGTGCCAGCACCCGCACATTAAATTCACCCCTCCACTTT; J: TRBJ1-6; D: NA; size: NA; V: TRBV6-5
CDR3: CASSTGGTDTQYF; DNA: TGTGCCAGTAGTACCGGGGGCACAGATACGCAGTATTTT; J: TRBJ2-3; D: NA; size: NA; V: TRBV19
CDR3: CASSKEVLCGMWGQSACEAFF; DNA: TGTGCCAGCAGCAAAGAAGTATTATGTGGAATGTGGGGACAGTCCGCGTGTGAAGCTTTCTTT; J: TRBJ1-1; D: NA; size: NA; V: TRBV21-1
CDR3: CASNRDSLNTEAFF; DNA: TGTGCCAGCAACCGGGACAGTTTGAACACTGAAGCTTTCTTT; J: TRBJ1-1; D: TRBD1; size: NA; V: TRBV2
CDR3: CASSLWGSGANVLTF; DNA: TGTGCCAGCAGCTTATGGGGCAGTGGGGCCAACGTCCTGACTTTC; J: TRBJ2-6; D: NA; size: NA; V: TRBV5-6
CDR3: CASRATSTDTQYF; DNA: TGTGCCAGTAGAGCGACTAGCACAGATACGCAGTATTTT; J: TRBJ2-3; D: NA; size: NA; V: TRBV19
CDR3: CASSRADREGVGTSYEQYF; DNA: TGTGCCAGTAGCCGTGCGGACAGGGAGGGGGTGGGGACTTCCTACGAGCAGTACTTC; J: TRBJ2-7; D: NA; size: NA; V: TRBV19
CDR3: CSVLTTGAGSPLHF; DNA: TGCAGCGTCCTAACGACAGGGGCAGGGTCACCCCTCCACTTT; J: TRBJ1-6; D: TRBD1; size: NA; V: TRBV29-1
CDR3: CASSLGYGGGDEQYF; DNA: TGCGCCAGCAGCTTGGGTTACGGGGGGGGCGACGAGCAGTACTTC; J: TRBJ2-7; D: TRBD2; size: NA; V: TRBV5-1
CDR3: CASRGQPNTGELFF; DNA: TGTGCCAGCAGGGGACAGCCGAACACCGGGGAGCTGTTTTTT; J: TRBJ2-2; D: TRBD1; size: NA; V: TRBV6-5
CDR3: CASISAGNTIYF; DNA: TGTGCCAGCATCTCAGCTGGAAACACCATATATTTT; J: TRBJ1-3; D: NA; size: NA; V: TRBV6-5
CDR3: CASSGTGGSFEKLFF; DNA: TGTGCCAGCAGCGGGACAGGGGGGAGTTTCGAAAAACTGTTTTTT; J: TRBJ1-4; D: TRBD1; size: NA; V: TRBV5-6
CDR3: CASPLMRVRYSNQPQHF; DNA: TGTGCCAGCCCCCTAATGAGGGTGAGATATAGCAATCAGCCCCAGCATTTT; J: TRBJ1-5; D: NA; size: few; V: TRBV28
CDR3: CASSEGGSAQPQHF; DNA: TGTGCCAGCAGTGAAGGGGGCAGTGCCCAGCCCCAGCATTTT; J: TRBJ1-5; D: NA; size: NA; V: TRBV6-1
CDR3: CASSLGGQSGDTQYF; DNA: TGTGCCAGCAGCTTAGGTGGACAGTCGGGAGATACGCAGTATTTT; J: TRBJ2-3; D: NA; size: once; V: TRBV7-6
CDR3: CASSVGTPDRPQDQPQHF; DNA: TGTGCCAGCAGTGTAGGCACCCCCGACAGGCCCCAGGACCAGCCCCAGCATTTT; J: TRBJ1-5; D: NA; size: NA; V: TRBV25-1
CDR3: CASTARGVSLTDTQYF; DNA: TGTGCCAGCACCGCCCGGGGTGTGTCACTAACAGATACGCAGTATTTT; J: TRBJ2-3; D: NA; size: once; V: TRBV2
CDR3: CASSFLVTGGYGYTF; DNA: TGTGCCAGCAGCTTTCTGGTGACAGGGGGATATGGCTACACCTTC; J: TRBJ1-2; D: TRBD1; size: NA; V: TRBV5-8
CDR3: CATRGDTQYF; DNA: TGTGCCACCCGGGGAGATACGCAGTATTTT; J: TRBJ2-3; D: NA; size: NA; V: TRBV6-5
CDR3: CASSYGTSGTGELFF; DNA: TGCGCCAGCAGCTACGGGACTAGCGGGACCGGGGAGCTGTTTTTT; J: TRBJ2-2; D: TRBD2; size: once; V: TRBV5-1
CDR3: CAISVSAGGDTQYF; DNA: TGTGCCATCAGTGTATCGGCAGGGGGTGATACGCAGTATTTT; J: TRBJ2-3; D: TRBD1; size: NA; V: TRBV10-3
CDR3: CASSSDRGFLSYTF; DNA: TGCGCCAGCAGCTCGGACAGGGGTTTCCTAAGCTACACCTTC; J: TRBJ1-2; D: TRBD1; size: once; V: TRBV5-1
CDR3: CSVRGGTDSGTYEQYF; DNA: TGCAGCGTGAGGGGGGGGACGGACAGCGGAACCTACGAGCAGTACTTC; J: TRBJ2-7; D: NA; size: NA; V: TRBV29-1
CDR3: CASSYRGTGVETQYF; DNA: TGTGCCAGCAGCTATAGGGGGACAGGGGTTGAGACCCAGTACTTC; J: TRBJ2-5; D: TRBD1; size: NA; V: TRBV11-3
CDR3: CASSYSRRARTDTQYF; DNA: TGTGCCAGCAGTTACTCGAGGAGGGCCCGCACAGATACGCAGTATTTT; J: TRBJ2-3; D: NA; size: NA; V: TRBV6-5
CDR3: CASSYRPGEIQETQYF; DNA: TGTGCCAGCAGTTACCGCCCAGGGGAGATCCAAGAGACCCAGTACTTC; J: TRBJ2-5; D: NA; size: NA; V: TRBV6-2/TRBV6-3
CDR3: CASSSLPPPRDRERIQYF; DNA: TGTGCCAGCAGTTCCCTACCTCCTCCACGGGACAGGGAAAGGATTCAGTACTTC; J: TRBJ2-4; D: TRBD1; size: NA; V: TRBV6-2/TRBV6-3
CDR3: CASSLGQTNQPQHF; DNA: TGTGCCAGCAGCTTGGGACAGACTAATCAGCCCCAGCATTTT; J: TRBJ1-5; D: TRBD1; size: few; V: TRBV11-2
CDR3: CASSQTGVSQTSGNTIYF; DNA: TGTGCCAGCAGCCAGACGGGGGTCAGCCAAACCTCTGGAAACACCATATATTTT; J: TRBJ1-3; D: NA; size: NA; V: TRBV4-2
CDR3: CASSQDRGLETQYF; DNA: TGTGCCAGCAGCCAAGATAGGGGGTTAGAGACCCAGTACTTC; J: TRBJ2-5; D: NA; size: NA; V: TRBV4-2
CDR3: CASSTGTGGWYEQYF; DNA: TGTGCCAGCAGCACCGGGACAGGGGGTTGGTACGAGCAGTACTTC; J: TRBJ2-7; D: TRBD1; size: NA; V: TRBV6-5